The source of this T cell receptor beta chain is a study of T-cell memory formation after mild COVID-19. With regard to this clonotype: Its cognate antigen is unknown.

Germline V CDR1 and CDR2: GTSNPN, SVGIG (reference sequence). This CDR3 is built from 12 residues. With V trimmed by 6 bases and J by 8 bases, 9 bases remained unmatched. General study findings and limits: In second-wave clones peaking day 37, SARS-CoV-2 specificity remained unconfirmed.

Each CDR3 protein is one row after TCRdb ran MiXCR on the 5' RACE reads. Among 470,000 or so distinct CDR3 sequences, 18% were seen once, and the ten largest hold over 9%. The TCR sequence derives from an adult woman who had mild COVID-19 (a few samples of this study predate the infection). Cell type and time point are not known. The J gene is TRBJ1-1, the V gene TRBV30; TRBD1 matches 7 bases. Sequencing input: PBMCs or a T cell subset sorted from them (not recorded which). The CDR3 loop is CACSRGPSEAFF. For the CDR3, the DNA is TGTGCCTGCTCGAGGGGGCCCTCGGAAGCTTTCTTT.